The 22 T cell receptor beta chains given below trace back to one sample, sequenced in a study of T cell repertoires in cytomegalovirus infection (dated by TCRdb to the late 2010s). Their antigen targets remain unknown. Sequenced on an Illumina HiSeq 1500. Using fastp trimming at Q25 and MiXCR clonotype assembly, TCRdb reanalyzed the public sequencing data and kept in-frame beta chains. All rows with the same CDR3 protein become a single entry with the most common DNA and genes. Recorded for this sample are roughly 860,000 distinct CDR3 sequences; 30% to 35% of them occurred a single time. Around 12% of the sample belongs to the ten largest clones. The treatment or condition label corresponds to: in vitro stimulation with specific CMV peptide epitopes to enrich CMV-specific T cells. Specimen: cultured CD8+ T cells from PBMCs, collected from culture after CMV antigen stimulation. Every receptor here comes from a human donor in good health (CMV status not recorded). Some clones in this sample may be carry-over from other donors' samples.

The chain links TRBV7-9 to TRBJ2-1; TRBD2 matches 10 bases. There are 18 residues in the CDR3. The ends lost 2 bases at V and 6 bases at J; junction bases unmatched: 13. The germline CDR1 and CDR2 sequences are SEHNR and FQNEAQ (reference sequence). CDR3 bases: TGTGCCAGCAGCTTAACCCCAACAATTAGCGGGGGGTTCAATGAGCAGTTCTTC. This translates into CASSLTPTISGGFNEQFF.

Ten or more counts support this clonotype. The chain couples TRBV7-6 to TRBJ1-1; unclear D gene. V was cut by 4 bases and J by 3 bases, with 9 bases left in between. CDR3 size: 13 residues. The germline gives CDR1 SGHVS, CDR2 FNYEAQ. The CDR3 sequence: CASSYGRYTEAFF. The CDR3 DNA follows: TGTGCCAGCAGCTATGGACGTTACACTGAAGCTTTCTTT.

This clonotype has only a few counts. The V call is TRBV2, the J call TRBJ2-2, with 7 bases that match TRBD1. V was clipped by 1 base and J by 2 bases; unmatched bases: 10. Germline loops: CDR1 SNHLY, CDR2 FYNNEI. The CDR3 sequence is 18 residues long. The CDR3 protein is CASSEVAQGHFNTGELFF. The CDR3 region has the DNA TGTGCCAGCAGTGAAGTGGCACAGGGGCACTTCAACACCGGGGAGCTGTTTTTT.

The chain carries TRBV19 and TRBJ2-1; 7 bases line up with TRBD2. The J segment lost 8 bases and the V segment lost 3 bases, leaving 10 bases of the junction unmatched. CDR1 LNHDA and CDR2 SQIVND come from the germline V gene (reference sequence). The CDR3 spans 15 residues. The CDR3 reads CASSIPGGGGDEQFF. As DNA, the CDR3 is TGTGCCAGTAGTATCCCCGGTGGGGGGGGGGATGAGCAGTTCTTC.

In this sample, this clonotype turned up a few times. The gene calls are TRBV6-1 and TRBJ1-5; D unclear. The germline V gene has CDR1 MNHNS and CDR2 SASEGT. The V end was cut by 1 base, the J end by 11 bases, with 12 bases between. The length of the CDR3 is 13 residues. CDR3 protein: CASSEGGLTAQHF. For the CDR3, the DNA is TGTGCCAGCAGTGAAGGAGGCTTAACAGCCCAGCATTTT.

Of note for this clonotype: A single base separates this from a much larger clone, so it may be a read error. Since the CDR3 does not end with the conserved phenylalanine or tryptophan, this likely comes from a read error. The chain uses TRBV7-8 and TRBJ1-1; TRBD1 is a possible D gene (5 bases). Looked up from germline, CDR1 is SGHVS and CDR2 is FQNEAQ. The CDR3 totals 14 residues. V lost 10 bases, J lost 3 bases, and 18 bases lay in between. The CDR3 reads CATLREASDTEAFS. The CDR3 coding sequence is TGTGCCACCCTCAGGGAGGCGTCGGACACTGAAGCTTTCTCT.

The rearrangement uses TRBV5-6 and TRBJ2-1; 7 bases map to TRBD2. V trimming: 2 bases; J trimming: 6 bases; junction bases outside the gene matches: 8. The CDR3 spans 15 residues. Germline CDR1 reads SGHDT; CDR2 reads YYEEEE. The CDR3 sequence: CASSLLVGGINEQFF. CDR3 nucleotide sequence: TGTGCCAGCAGCTTACTAGTGGGGGGGATCAATGAGCAGTTCTTC.

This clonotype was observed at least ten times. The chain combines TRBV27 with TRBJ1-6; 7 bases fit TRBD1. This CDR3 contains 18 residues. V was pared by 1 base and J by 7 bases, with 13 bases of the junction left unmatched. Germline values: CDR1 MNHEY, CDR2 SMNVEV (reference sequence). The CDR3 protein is CASSLLTGNNPLNSPLHF. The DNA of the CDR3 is TGTGCCAGCAGTTTATTGACAGGGAATAATCCTTTGAATTCACCCCTCCACTTT.

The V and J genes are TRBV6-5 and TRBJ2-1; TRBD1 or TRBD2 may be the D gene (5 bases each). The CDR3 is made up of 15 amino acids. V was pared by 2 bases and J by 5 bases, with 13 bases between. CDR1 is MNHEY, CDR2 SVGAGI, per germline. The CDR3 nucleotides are TGTGCCAGCAGTTACCTTACCGGGACCCACAATGAGCAGTTCTTC. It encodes CASSYLTGTHNEQFF.

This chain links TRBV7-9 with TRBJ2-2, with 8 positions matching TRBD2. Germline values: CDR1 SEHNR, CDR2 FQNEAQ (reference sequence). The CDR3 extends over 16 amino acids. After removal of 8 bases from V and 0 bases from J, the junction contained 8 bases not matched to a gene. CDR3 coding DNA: TGTGCCAGCTTCAGCGGGGGACACGCGAACACCGGGGAGCTGTTTTTT. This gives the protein CASFSGGHANTGELFF.

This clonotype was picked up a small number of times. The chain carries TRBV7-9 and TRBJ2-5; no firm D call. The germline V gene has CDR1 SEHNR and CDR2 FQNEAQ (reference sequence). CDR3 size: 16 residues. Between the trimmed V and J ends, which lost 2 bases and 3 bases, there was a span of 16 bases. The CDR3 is CASSLNPAKSKETQYF. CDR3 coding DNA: TGTGCCAGCAGCTTAAACCCGGCTAAATCGAAAGAGACCCAGTACTTC. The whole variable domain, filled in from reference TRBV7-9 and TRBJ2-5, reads DTGVSQNPRHKITKRGQNVTFRCDPISEHNRLYWYRQTLGQGPEFLTYFQNEAQLEKSRLLSDRFSAERPKGSFSTLEIQRTEQGDSAMYLCASSLNPAKSKETQYFGPGTRLLVL.

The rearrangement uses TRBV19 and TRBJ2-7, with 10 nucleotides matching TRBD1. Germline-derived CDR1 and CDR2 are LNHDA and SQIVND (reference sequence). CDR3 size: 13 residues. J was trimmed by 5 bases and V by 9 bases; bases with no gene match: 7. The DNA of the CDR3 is TGTGCCAGCAGGGACAGGGGAAGCCACGAGCAGTACTTC. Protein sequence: CASRDRGSHEQYF. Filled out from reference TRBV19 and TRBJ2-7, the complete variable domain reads DGGITQSPKYLFRKEGQNVTLSCEQNLNHDAMYWYRQDPGQGLRLIYYSQIVNDFQKGDIAEGYSVSREKKESFPLTVTSAQKNPTAFYLCASRDRGSHEQYFGPGTRLTVT.

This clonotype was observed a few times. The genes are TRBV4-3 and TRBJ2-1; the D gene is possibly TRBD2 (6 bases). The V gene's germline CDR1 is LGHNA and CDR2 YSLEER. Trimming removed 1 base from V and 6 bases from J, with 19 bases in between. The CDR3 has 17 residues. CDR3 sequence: CASSQGSGLARTNEQFF. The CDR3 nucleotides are TGCGCCAGCAGCCAAGGATCCGGCCTAGCGAGGACCAATGAGCAGTTCTTC.

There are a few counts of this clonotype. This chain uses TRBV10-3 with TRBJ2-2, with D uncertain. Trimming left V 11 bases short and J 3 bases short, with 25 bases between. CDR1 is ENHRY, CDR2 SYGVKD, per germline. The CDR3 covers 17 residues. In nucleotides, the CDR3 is TGTGCCCTTCTCGACTGGGATGTTGCGAGTCACACCGGGGAGCTGTTTTTT. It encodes CALLDWDVASHTGELFF.

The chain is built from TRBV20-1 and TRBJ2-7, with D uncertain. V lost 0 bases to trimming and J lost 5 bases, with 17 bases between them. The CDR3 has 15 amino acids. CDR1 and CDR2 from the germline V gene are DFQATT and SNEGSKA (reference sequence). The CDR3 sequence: CSARDRLVGWNEQYV. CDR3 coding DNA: TGCAGTGCTAGAGATAGGCTAGTGGGCTGGAACGAGCAGTACGTC.

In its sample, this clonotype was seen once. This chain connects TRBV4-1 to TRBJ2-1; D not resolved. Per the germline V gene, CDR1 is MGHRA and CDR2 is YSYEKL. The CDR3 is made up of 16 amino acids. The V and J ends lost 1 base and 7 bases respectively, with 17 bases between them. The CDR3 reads CASSQGAFRMVNEQFF. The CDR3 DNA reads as TGCGCCAGCAGCCAAGGTGCATTCAGGATGGTTAATGAGCAGTTCTTC.

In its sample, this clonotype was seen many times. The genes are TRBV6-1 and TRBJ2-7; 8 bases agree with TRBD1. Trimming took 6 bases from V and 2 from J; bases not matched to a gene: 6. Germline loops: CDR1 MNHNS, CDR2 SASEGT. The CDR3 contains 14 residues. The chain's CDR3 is CASSYAGQAYEQYV. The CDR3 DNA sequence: TGTGCCAGCAGCTACGCGGGACAGGCCTACGAGCAGTACGTC.

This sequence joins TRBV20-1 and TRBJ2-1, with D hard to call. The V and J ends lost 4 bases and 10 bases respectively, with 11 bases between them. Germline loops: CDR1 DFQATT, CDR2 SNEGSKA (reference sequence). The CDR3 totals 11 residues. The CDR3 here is CSAMHPWEQFF. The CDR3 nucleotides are TGCAGTGCTATGCATCCGTGGGAGCAGTTCTTC.

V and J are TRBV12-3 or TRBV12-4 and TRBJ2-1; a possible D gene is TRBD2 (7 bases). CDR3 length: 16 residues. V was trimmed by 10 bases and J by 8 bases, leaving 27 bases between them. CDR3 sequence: CATLELALGEGDEQFF. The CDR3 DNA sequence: TGTGCCACCCTCGAACTAGCTTTGGGGGAGGGGGATGAGCAGTTCTTC.

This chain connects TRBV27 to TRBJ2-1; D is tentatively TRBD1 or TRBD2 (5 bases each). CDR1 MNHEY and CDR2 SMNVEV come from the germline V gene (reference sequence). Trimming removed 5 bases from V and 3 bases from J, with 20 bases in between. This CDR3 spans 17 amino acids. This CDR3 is CASSPLRNVGDYNEQFF. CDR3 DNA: TGTGCCAGCAGTCCCTTAAGAAATGTGGGGGACTACAATGAGCAGTTCTTC.

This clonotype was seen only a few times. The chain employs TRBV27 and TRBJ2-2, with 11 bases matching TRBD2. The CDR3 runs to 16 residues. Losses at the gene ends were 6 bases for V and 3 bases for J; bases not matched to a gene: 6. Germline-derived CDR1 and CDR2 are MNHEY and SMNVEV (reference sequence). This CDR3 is CASSGGLAVYTGELFF. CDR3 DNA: TGTGCCAGCAGCGGGGGACTAGCGGTCTACACCGGGGAGCTGTTTTTT.

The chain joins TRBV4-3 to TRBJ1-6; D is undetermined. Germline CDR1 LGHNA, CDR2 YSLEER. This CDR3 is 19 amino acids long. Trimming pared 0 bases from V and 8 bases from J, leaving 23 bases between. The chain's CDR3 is CASSQDDSVELLLYSPLHF. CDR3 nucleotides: TGCGCCAGCAGCCAAGACGATTCGGTGGAACTGCTGCTATATTCACCCCTCCACTTT.